Following are 24 T cell receptor beta chains from one sample sequenced in a study of OX40 agonist ivuxolimab in advanced cancers. Only in-frame clones appear in the TCRdb table, and some are missing; sequencing was by immunoSEQ multiplex PCR. The sample carries 65,000 to 70,000 clones, roughly 90% recorded once. This specimen was CD4+ or CD8+ T cells sorted from blood, taken in a trial of the OX40 agonist ivuxolimab. All receptors come from an adult with an advanced solid tumor such as melanoma, head and neck, liver or kidney cancer.

This rearrangement joins TRBV11-3 to TRBJ2-2; D tentatively fits TRBD1 or TRBD2 (6 bases each). Germline V gene lookup returns CDR1 SGHNT and CDR2 YENEEA. The ends were cut back, 1 base at V and 7 bases at J, with 13 bases in the middle. The CDR3 extends over 15 amino acids. DNA for the CDR3: TGTGCCAGCAGCTTAGCCGGAGGGGGTGTCGGGGAGCTGTTTTTT. Residues: CASSLAGGGVGELFF.

The V call is TRBV2, the J call TRBJ2-3, with 7 positions matching TRBD1. V shed 3 bases and J 9 bases; nucleotides not matched to a gene: 3. The length of the CDR3 is 12 residues. Germline assignment: CDR1 SNHLY and CDR2 FYNNEI. CDR3 amino acids: CASSEGQTTQYF. CDR3 bases: TGTGCCAGCAGTGAGGGACAGACGACGCAGTATTTT.

A few counts support this clone. Other DNA sequences in this sample translate to the same CDR3. The V and J genes are TRBV7-8 and TRBJ1-1, with TRBD1 as a possible D gene (5 bases). Looked up from germline, CDR1 is SGHVS and CDR2 is FQNEAQ. The CDR3 length is 16 residues. V lost 0 bases and J 4 bases, leaving 15 bases between the germline ends. The CDR3 protein is CASSLAGRGWGTEAFF. CDR3 sequence (DNA): TGTGCCAGCAGCTTAGCGGGTCGGGGCTGGGGCACTGAAGCTTTCTTT.

The chain employs TRBV7-7 and TRBJ2-2, with 10 bases fitting TRBD1. Germline-derived CDR1 and CDR2 are SSHAT and FNYEAQ (reference sequence). V lost 1 base and J lost 1; bases outside the gene matches: 0. The CDR3 is made up of 16 amino acids. Written as DNA, the CDR3 is TGTGCCAGCAGCTTAGGGGACAGGGGGAACACCGGGGAGCTGTTTTTT. As protein: CASSLGDRGNTGELFF.

The chain combines TRBV27 with TRBJ2-5; TRBD1 agrees at 7 bases. Gene TRBJ2-7 matches the end of the DNA better, so the J call may be wrong. The CDR3 extends over 14 amino acids. Germline-derived CDR1 and CDR2 are MNHEY and SMNVEV (reference sequence). CDR3: CASGRRDSAYEQYF. Here the CDR3 DNA reads TGTGCCAGCGGTCGTAGGGACAGCGCCTACGAGCAGTACTTC.

The genes are TRBV11-3 and TRBJ2-1; tentative D call: TRBD1 (6 bases). This CDR3 is built from 15 residues. V was trimmed by 0 bases and J by 6 bases, leaving 12 bases between them. Looked up from germline, CDR1 is SGHNT and CDR2 is YENEEA. This chain's CDR3 is CASSLEGRGSNEQFF. The CDR3 DNA follows: TGTGCCAGCAGCTTAGAGGGCAGGGGTAGCAATGAGCAGTTCTTC.

The V and J genes are TRBV28 and TRBJ1-2; D is uncertain. Trimming stripped 4 bases from V and 8 bases from J, with 17 bases between. The CDR3 extends over 14 amino acids. The germline V gene has CDR1 MDHEN and CDR2 SYDVKM. CDR3 sequence: CASSSSQKVGGYTF. The CDR3 DNA reads TGTGCCAGCAGTTCTTCCCAAAAAGTTGGGGGCTACACCTTC.

The rearrangement uses TRBV10-3 and TRBJ2-6; maybe TRBD1 (6 bases). This CDR3 region has 19 residues. Per the germline V gene, CDR1 is ENHRY and CDR2 is SYGVKD. Between the trimmed V and J ends, which lost 0 bases and 0 bases, there was a span of 15 bases. CDR3 nucleotides: TGTGCCATCAGTGAGTCGTGGACAGTTGGCTTCTCTGGGGCCAACGTCCTGACTTTC. Translated: CAISESWTVGFSGANVLTF.

V usage is TRBV5-6 and J usage is TRBJ2-7; 8 nucleotides align to TRBD1. After removal of 2 bases from V and 5 bases from J, the junction contained 6 bases not matched to a gene. The CDR3 runs 14 residues. CDR1 and CDR2 (germline): SGHDT, YYEEEE. This chain's CDR3 is CASSFDTGGHEQYF. The CDR3 coding sequence is TGTGCCAGCAGCTTTGACACAGGGGGTCACGAGCAGTACTTC.

The CDR3: CASRTRTVYEQYF. The CDR3, as DNA: TGTGCCAGCAGGACCCGGACAGTATACGAGCAGTACTTC. J is TRBJ2-7 and V is TRBV2; possibly TRBD1 for D (6 bases). V lost 6 bases and J 4 bases, leaving 13 bases between the germline ends. The CDR3 is made up of 13 amino acids. In germline, CDR1 is SNHLY, CDR2 FYNNEI.

The gene calls are TRBV2 and TRBJ2-5; D gene unclear. Germline CDR1 reads SNHLY; CDR2 reads FYNNEI. CDR3 length equals 14 residues. V was clipped by 4 bases and J by 7 bases, with 16 bases between them. CDR3 DNA: TGTGCCAGCAGTGCAGGAATAGAGCCCAGGACCCAGTACTTC. Protein sequence: CASSAGIEPRTQYF.

This chain connects TRBV18 to TRBJ1-4; D uncertain. CDR3 size: 16 residues. V dropped 3 bases and J dropped 4 bases, with 15 bases sitting between them. Germline CDR1 reads KGHSH; CDR2 reads LQKENI. The CDR3 coding sequence is TGTGCCAGCTCACCCAACCGGAGGGAGGGTAATGAAAAACTGTTTTTT. Protein sequence: CASSPNRREGNEKLFF.

J is TRBJ2-7 and V is TRBV2; either TRBD1 or TRBD2 may supply D (5 bases each). The CDR3 contains 15 residues. V was trimmed by 4 bases and J by 0 bases, leaving 13 bases between them. Germline values: CDR1 SNHLY, CDR2 FYNNEI. CDR3 sequence reads: CASSVQGEDSYEQYF. The CDR3 bases are TGTGCCAGCAGTGTTCAGGGAGAGGACTCCTACGAGCAGTACTTC.

The chain is built from TRBV4-1 and TRBJ1-4, with 7 positions matching TRBD1. The trim removed 0 bases at V and 7 bases at J, leaving 5 bases unmatched. The CDR3 covers 15 residues. Per germline, CDR1 MGHRA and CDR2 YSYEKL. CDR3 loop: CASSQDGTAAEKLFF. CDR3 nucleotide sequence: TGCGCCAGCAGCCAAGACGGGACAGCAGCTGAAAAACTGTTTTTT.

This chain links TRBV2 with TRBJ1-2; no definite D call. Germline V CDR1 and CDR2: SNHLY, FYNNEI. The CDR3 spans 14 residues. The V end was cut by 4 bases, the J end by 6 bases, with 15 bases between. CDR3 region: CASSGVTPSHGYTF. The CDR3 DNA reads TGTGCCAGCAGTGGAGTGACGCCTTCCCATGGCTACACCTTC. The whole variable domain, remainder taken from reference TRBV2 and TRBJ1-2, is EPEVTQTPSHQVTQMGQEVILRCVPISNHLYFYWYRQILGQKVEFLVSFYNNEISEKSEIFDDQFSVERPDGSNFTLKIRSTKLEDSAMYFCASSGVTPSHGYTFGSGTRLTVV.

J is TRBJ2-1 and V is TRBV19; TRBD1 agrees at 8 bases. Germline V lookup: CDR1 LNHDA, CDR2 SQIVND (reference sequence). This CDR3 comprises 19 residues. Trimming removed 6 bases from V and 0 bases from J; junction bases left unmatched: 16. Here the CDR3 reads CASSKRGAGGSGSYNEQFF. The DNA for the CDR3 is TGTGCCAGTAGCAAGAGGGGTGCAGGGGGCAGCGGCTCCTACAATGAGCAGTTCTTC. Combining the CDR3 with reference TRBV19 and TRBJ2-1 gives the whole variable domain DGGITQSPKYLFRKEGQNVTLSCEQNLNHDAMYWYRQDPGQGLRLIYYSQIVNDFQKGDIAEGYSVSREKKESFPLTVTSAQKNPTAFYLCASSKRGAGGSGSYNEQFFGPGTRLTVL.

J is TRBJ2-7 and V is TRBV6-5; 13 bases fit TRBD2. The J segment lost 4 bases and the V segment lost 4 bases, leaving 4 bases of the junction unmatched. CDR3 length: 15 amino acids. The germline V gene has CDR1 MNHEY and CDR2 SVGAGI. In DNA form, the CDR3 reads TGTGCCAGCAGTTCCCCGGGACTAGCGGGGTACGAGCAGTACTTC. Its protein is CASSSPGLAGYEQYF.

The V and J genes are TRBV4-2 and TRBJ2-7; tentative D call: TRBD2 (5 bases). V shed 5 bases and J shed 7 bases, with 12 bases lying between them. Germline-derived CDR1 and CDR2 are LGHNA and YNFKEQ. The CDR3 extends over 12 amino acids. The CDR3 region is CASSRTDGEQYF. CDR3 in DNA: TGTGCCAGCAGCAGGACTGACGGGGAGCAGTACTTC.

In this sample, this clone turned up a few times. V is TRBV6-6 and J is TRBJ2-1, with unresolved D. Trimming left V 0 bases short and J 8 bases short, with 8 bases between. CDR1 and CDR2 (germline): MNHNY, SVGAGI (reference sequence). This CDR3 spans 13 amino acids. The CDR3 sequence is CASSYSSLHEQFF. The CDR3 DNA reads TGTGCCAGCAGTTACTCGAGTCTGCATGAGCAGTTCTTC.

The V call is TRBV9, the J call TRBJ2-1; unclear D gene. V lost 4 bases to trimming and J lost 4 bases, with 9 bases between them. CDR1 and CDR2 (germline): SGDLS, YYNGEE. The CDR3 loop spans 13 amino acids. The DNA for the CDR3 is TGTGCCAGCAGCCCCCTCGGATACAATGAGCAGTTCTTC. Translation gives CASSPLGYNEQFF. The whole variable domain, filled in from reference TRBV9 and TRBJ2-1, reads DSGVTQTPKHLITATGQRVTLRCSPRSGDLSVYWYQQSLDQGLQFLIQYYNGEERAKGNILERFSAQQFPDLHSELNLSSLELGDSALYFCASSPLGYNEQFFGPGTRLTVL.

The chain is built from TRBV5-5 and TRBJ2-7; 8 bases map to TRBD1. This CDR3 spans 14 amino acids. Germline CDR1 SGHKS, CDR2 YYEKEE (reference sequence). Unmatched junction bases numbered 1, after V lost 2 bases and J lost 0 bases. The DNA for the CDR3 is TGTGCCAGCAGCTTACAGGGGGACTCCTACGAGCAGTACTTC. It yields the protein CASSLQGDSYEQYF.

This clone showed up just a few times. This chain uses TRBV7-2 with TRBJ1-5; a possible D gene is TRBD1 (5 bases). V shed 5 bases and J shed 1 base, with 9 bases lying between them. Germline lookup yields CDR1 SGHTA and CDR2 FQGNSA. This CDR3 spans 14 amino acids. For the CDR3, the DNA is TGTGCCAGCAGCCCCTGGACAAGCAATCAGCCCCAGCATTTT. Translation gives CASSPWTSNQPQHF.

The rearrangement joins TRBV6-5 to TRBJ2-1; a possible D gene is TRBD1 (6 bases). Trimming stripped 5 bases from V and 0 bases from J, with 8 bases between. There are 14 residues in the CDR3. Germline lookup yields CDR1 MNHEY and CDR2 SVGAGI. CDR3 in amino acids: CASSQGNSYNEQFF. The CDR3 DNA reads as TGTGCCAGCAGTCAGGGGAACTCCTACAATGAGCAGTTCTTC.

This clone was recorded once. Other DNA variants within this sample encode the same CDR3. This rearrangement joins TRBV28 to TRBJ2-7, with 10 bases matching TRBD2. The CDR3 covers 14 residues. Germline V gene sequence: CDR1 MDHEN, CDR2 SYDVKM. Trimming at V came to 7 bases and at J to 3 bases, leaving 6 bases not matched to a gene. CDR3 amino acids: CASTPSGSFYEQYF. The CDR3, as DNA: TGTGCCAGCACACCTAGCGGGAGTTTCTACGAGCAGTACTTC.